A single sample gave rise to the 21 T cell receptor beta chains below, sequenced in a study of CD8 T cells in Susac syndrome. The authors reverse transcribed about 0.5 to 1 ug RNA with random hexamers. TCRdb ran MiXCR on the immunoSEQ multiplex PCR reads and lists one entry per CDR3 protein. Altogether about 300,000 distinct CDR3 sequences are present, 85% being singletons, with the ten largest covering 0.2% to 0.25%. The sample taken for sequencing was CD8+ T cells from PBMCs. The receptors were sampled from a human donor with multiple sclerosis.

J is TRBJ2-1 and V is TRBV29-1, with D tentatively TRBD2 (6 bases). The germline V gene encodes CDR1 SQVTM and CDR2 ANQGSEA. Trimming shortened V by 3 bases and J by 6 bases, and 9 bases separated the two germline ends. CDR3 size: 12 residues. The CDR3 spells CSVDEGGNEQFF. CDR3 bases: TGCAGCGTTGACGAGGGAGGCAATGAGCAGTTCTTC.

The chain is built from TRBV28 and TRBJ2-1, with 10 bases lining up with TRBD1. CDR1 and CDR2 from the germline V gene are MDHEN and SYDVKM. The ends lost 6 bases at V and 6 bases at J; junction bases unmatched: 8. The CDR3 extends over 15 amino acids. CDR3 in amino acids: CASSGGDRGGNEQFF. The CDR3 nucleotides are TGTGCCAGCAGCGGAGGGGACAGGGGTGGCAATGAGCAGTTCTTC.

This clonotype has just one count. The gene calls are TRBV9 and TRBJ1-5; 7 positions agree with TRBD1. This CDR3 is 15 amino acids long. Per the germline V gene, CDR1 is SGDLS and CDR2 is YYNGEE. With V trimmed by 4 bases and J by 7 bases, 11 bases remained unmatched. The CDR3: CASSPQGVEGQPQHF. The DNA for the CDR3 is TGTGCCAGCAGCCCTCAGGGGGTAGAGGGCCAGCCCCAGCATTTT.

The chain uses TRBV2 and TRBJ2-1; TRBD2 matches at 10 bases. This CDR3 is 16 amino acids long. Germline CDR1 reads SNHLY; CDR2 reads FYNNEI. Unmatched junction bases numbered 12, after V lost 9 bases and J lost 4 bases. The CDR3 DNA is TGTGCCAGGAAACCCCTAGCGGGAGTTCGGTACAATGAGCAGTTCTTC. Amino acids: CARKPLAGVRYNEQFF.

The chain employs TRBV5-1 and TRBJ2-3; TRBD1 is a possible D gene (10 bases). There are 19 residues in the CDR3. The V end lost 2 bases, the J end lost 2 bases, and 24 bases lay between the germline ends. The germline CDR1 and CDR2 sequences are SGHRS and YFSETQ. DNA for the CDR3: TGCGCCAGCAGCTTACCGGGACAGGGGCGACTAGCGGTCACAGATACGCAGTATTTT. Protein sequence: CASSLPGQGRLAVTDTQYF.

The table lists this clonotype with a few counts. The CDR3 is CASSPTAAGEQYF. CDR3 coding DNA: TGTGCCAGCAGCCCGACAGCGGCCGGCGAGCAGTACTTC. The chain uses TRBV25-1 and TRBJ2-7; D may be TRBD1 or TRBD2 (5 bases each). The germline V gene has CDR1 MGHDK and CDR2 SYGVNS. Trimming took 6 bases from V and 6 from J, leaving 15 bases between them. The length of the CDR3 is 13 residues.

The CDR3 DNA is TGTGCCTGGAGTCCAGGCGGGGGGCGGCGGGGGGAAGAGACCCAGTACTTC. Protein product: CAWSPGGGRRGEETQYF. The chain couples TRBV30 to TRBJ2-5; 8 bases map to TRBD2. Germline CDR1 is GTSNPN and CDR2 is SVGIG (reference sequence). This CDR3 region has 17 residues. The junction had 14 bases not matched to a gene; V was cut back by 2 bases and J by 3 bases. Full variable domain (remainder filled in from reference TRBV30 and TRBJ2-5): SQTIHQWPATLVQPVGSPLSLECTVEGTSNPNLYWYRQAAGRGLQLLFYSVGIGQISSEVPQNLSASRPQDRQFILSSKKLLLSDSGFYLCAWSPGGGRRGEETQYFGPGTRLLVL.

The rearrangement uses TRBV4-3 and TRBJ2-7, with TRBD1 matching 8 bases. The CDR3 contains 15 residues. Losses at the gene ends were 4 bases for V and 1 base for J; bases not matched to a gene: 6. Germline-derived CDR1 and CDR2 are LGHNA and YSLEER. The CDR3 region has the DNA TGCGCCAGCAGCCCGCGGACAGGGCGATCCTACGAGCAGTACTTC. Translated: CASSPRTGRSYEQYF.

V is TRBV15 and J is TRBJ2-7; 7 bases match TRBD1. Looked up from germline, CDR1 is LNHNV and CDR2 is YYDKDF (reference sequence). This CDR3 comprises 15 residues. The V segment lost 3 bases and the J segment 5 bases; nucleotides outside the gene matches: 10. CDR3 protein: CATSSRTGLHHEQYF. In nucleotides, the CDR3 is TGTGCCACCAGCAGCCGGACAGGACTCCACCACGAGCAGTACTTC.

The rearrangement links TRBV21-1 to TRBJ2-5; the table calls TRBD2, which could not be checked here. TRBV21-1 is labeled a pseudogene. This CDR3 comprises 14 residues. This CDR3 reads CASAVEADQETQYF. The CDR3 coding sequence is TGTGCCAGCGCGGTGGAGGCGGACCAAGAGACCCAGTACTTC.

The CDR3 coding sequence is TGTGCCAGCAGCTTAGGGGGACCAAGAAACACCGGGGAGCTGTTTTTT. The encoded protein is CASSLGGPRNTGELFF. V and J are TRBV7-9 and TRBJ2-2; D may match TRBD1 or TRBD2 (5 bases each). V lost 1 base and J lost 2, with 11 bases in between. CDR1 is SEHNR, CDR2 FQNEAQ, per germline (reference sequence). The CDR3 consists of 16 residues.

The J gene is TRBJ2-6, the V gene TRBV15; 11 nucleotides line up with TRBD2. CDR1 is LNHNV and CDR2 is YYDKDF in the germline V gene (reference sequence). The CDR3 totals 18 residues. J lost 1 base, V lost 1 base, and 3 bases had no gene match. The CDR3 sequence: CATSRGLAGGSGANVLTF. CDR3 bases: TGTGCCACCAGCAGAGGGCTAGCGGGAGGTTCTGGGGCCAACGTCCTGACTTTC.

V is TRBV10-2 and J is TRBJ1-1; perhaps TRBD1 as D (6 bases). V gave up 2 bases and J gave up 0 bases, with 22 bases separating them. The CDR3 length is 19 residues. Germline CDR1 is WSHSY and CDR2 is SAAADI. CDR3 sequence reads: CASSEPTQGKVAVNTEAFF. For the CDR3, the DNA is TGCGCCAGCAGTGAGCCGACACAGGGAAAAGTAGCGGTGAACACTGAAGCTTTCTTT.

The chain combines TRBV28 with TRBJ2-3; D perhaps matches TRBD2 (5 bases). CDR1 MDHEN and CDR2 SYDVKM come from the germline V gene. The CDR3 spans 16 residues. Trimming took off 1 base at V and 0 bases at J, with 11 bases between the two ends. The CDR3 region is CASSLSLGGSTDTQYF. Written as DNA, the CDR3 is TGTGCCAGCAGTTTATCTCTTGGCGGGAGCACAGATACGCAGTATTTT.

The table lists this clonotype with a count of one. The genes are TRBV27 and TRBJ1-4, with D unresolved. The CDR3 is made up of 11 amino acids. Trimming shortened V by 7 bases and J by 5 bases, and 5 bases separated the two germline ends. Per germline, CDR1 MNHEY and CDR2 SMNVEV (reference sequence). CDR3: CASTQNEKLFF. DNA of the CDR3: TGTGCCAGCACCCAAAATGAAAAACTGTTTTTT.

This clonotype has only a few counts. The rearrangement links TRBV11-3 to TRBJ2-1; 7 positions agree with TRBD2. V gave up 5 bases and J gave up 4 bases; unmatched junction bases: 5. The CDR3 runs 14 residues. Germline V gene data show CDR1 as SGHNT and CDR2 as YENEEA. CDR3 region: CASSMGRVYNEQFF. The CDR3 nucleotides read TGTGCCAGCAGCATGGGGAGGGTATACAATGAGCAGTTCTTC.

The V and J genes are TRBV27 and TRBJ2-2; no clear D gene. CDR3 length: 12 residues. V was clipped by 3 bases and J by 3 bases, with 2 bases between them. CDR1 and CDR2 (germline): MNHEY, SMNVEV (reference sequence). The CDR3 loop is CASSFYTGELFF. The CDR3, as DNA: TGTGCCAGCAGTTTCTACACCGGGGAGCTGTTTTTT.

The V gene is TRBV5-1, the J gene TRBJ2-7, with D perhaps matching TRBD2 (5 bases). This CDR3 has 14 residues. The V gene lost 0 bases and the J gene lost 3 bases, with 10 bases spanning the gap. Germline V lookup: CDR1 SGHRS, CDR2 YFSETQ. CDR3 loop: CASSLGSGSYEQYF. In DNA, the CDR3 is TGCGCCAGCAGCTTGGGATCGGGAAGCTACGAGCAGTACTTC.

V is TRBV9 and J is TRBJ1-2; perhaps TRBD1 as D (6 bases). Germline CDR1 SGDLS, CDR2 YYNGEE. This CDR3 region has 14 residues. The V end lost 0 bases, the J end lost 5 bases, and 11 bases lay between the germline ends. The DNA of the CDR3 is TGTGCCAGCAGCGTAGACAGGGACCCTTATGGCTACACCTTC. Translated: CASSVDRDPYGYTF.

The chain carries TRBV4-3 and TRBJ1-3, with a weak D call TRBD1 (5 bases). The CDR3 runs to 16 residues. Germline V CDR1 and CDR2: LGHNA, YSLEER. V dropped 4 bases and J dropped 4 bases, with 17 bases sitting between them. The CDR3, as DNA: TGCGCCAGCAGCCGGACGACAGCTTCCCTCGGAAACACCATATATTTT. Translated, it gives CASSRTTASLGNTIYF.

This clonotype was found once. The rearrangement uses TRBV6-1 and TRBJ2-7, with 7 nucleotides matching TRBD1. The germline gives CDR1 MNHNS, CDR2 SASEGT. Losses at the gene ends were 4 bases for V and 2 bases for J; bases not matched to a gene: 11. CDR3 length: 16 amino acids. The CDR3 DNA reads TGTGCCAGCAGTGGATATCAGACAGGGCCGGCCTACGAGCAGTACTTC. This translates into CASSGYQTGPAYEQYF.